This T cell receptor (beta chain) was profiled in a study of shared clonotypes between healthy human individuals. The sorted-subset replicate PCRs were given about 210 ng DNA, which is around 29,000 T cell genomes. Generated by immunoSEQ multiplex PCR, the TCRdb table keeps only in-frame clones and is missing some. Of millions of clones listed, 90% to 95% were seen once; the top ten hold over 0.12%. With 10 bases removed from V and 12 bases from J, the gap between germline ends came to 30 bases. CDR3 size: 15 residues. The germline V gene encodes CDR1 KGHSH and CDR2 LQKENI. The chain employs TRBV18 and TRBJ1-1, with D hard to call. The specimen sequenced was naive CD4+ T cells sorted from blood. Subset defined: CD45RA+ positively selected. This receptor was obtained from a man in his late teens or twenties in good health. This CDR3 is CATQREGLSGQMTFF. Written as DNA, the CDR3 is TGTGCCACCCAACGGGAGGGCCTAAGTGGTCAGATGACTTTCTTT.